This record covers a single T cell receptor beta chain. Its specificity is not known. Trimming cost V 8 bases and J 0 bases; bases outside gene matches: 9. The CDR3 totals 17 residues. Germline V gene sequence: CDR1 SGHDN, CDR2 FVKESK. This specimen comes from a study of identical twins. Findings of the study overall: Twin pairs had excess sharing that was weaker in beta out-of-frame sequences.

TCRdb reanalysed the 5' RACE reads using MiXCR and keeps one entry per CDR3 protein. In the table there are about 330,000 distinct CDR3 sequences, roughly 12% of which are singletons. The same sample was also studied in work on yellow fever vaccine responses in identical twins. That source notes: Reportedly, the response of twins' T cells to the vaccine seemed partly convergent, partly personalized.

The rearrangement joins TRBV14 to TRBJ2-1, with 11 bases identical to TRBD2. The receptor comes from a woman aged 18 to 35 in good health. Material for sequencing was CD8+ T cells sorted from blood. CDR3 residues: CASPWTSGSNSYNEQFF. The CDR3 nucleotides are TGTGCCAGCCCCTGGACTAGCGGGTCCAACTCCTACAATGAGCAGTTCTTC.